These 30 T cell receptor beta chains were all obtained from the same sample, sequenced in a study of T cell repertoires in cytomegalovirus infection. MiXCR, applied by TCRdb to the reads, yields one record per CDR3 protein. Among about 490,000 distinct CDR3 sequences listed, around 27% were seen once. Sequenced material: PBMCs. These receptors were taken from a human donor in good health (CMV status not recorded). Some clones in this sample may be carry-over from other donors' samples.

The chain is built from TRBV5-4 and TRBJ1-1; 9 bases match TRBD1. This CDR3 spans 14 amino acids. Per the germline V gene, CDR1 is SGHNT and CDR2 is YYREEE (reference sequence). The V segment lost 5 bases and the J segment 1 base; nucleotides outside the gene matches: 3. DNA for the CDR3: TGTGCCAGCAGACGGGACAGGGCGAACACTGAAGCTTTCTTT. Translated, it gives CASRRDRANTEAFF.

This clonotype occurred a few times. The rearrangement uses TRBV18 and TRBJ1-1, with D possibly being TRBD1 (6 bases). This CDR3 contains 15 residues. In germline, CDR1 is KGHSH, CDR2 LQKENI. With 2 bases removed from V and 6 bases from J, the gap between germline ends came to 16 bases. The DNA of the CDR3 is TGTGCCAGCTCACCATTGTCGGGACGACAGGCTGAAGCTTTCTTT. Translation gives CASSPLSGRQAEAFF.

The V gene is TRBV6-2 or TRBV6-3, the J gene TRBJ2-3; no clear D gene. The V gene's germline CDR1 is MNHEY and CDR2 SVGEGT. The ends were cut back, 2 bases at V and 4 bases at J, with 10 bases in the middle. This CDR3 has 14 amino acids. CDR3 coding DNA: TGTGCCAGCAGTTACCGCCCCCCGGCAGATACGCAGTATTTT. It encodes CASSYRPPADTQYF.

The table lists this clonotype with many counts. The rearrangement uses TRBV6-1 and TRBJ2-7; perhaps TRBD2 as D (7 bases). Trimming took off 6 bases at V and 7 bases at J, with 13 bases between the two ends. CDR1 MNHNS and CDR2 SASEGT come from the germline V gene. CDR3 size: 12 residues. The CDR3 sequence: CASRRGGGEQYV. CDR3 sequence (DNA): TGTGCCAGCAGGAGGGGAGGGGGTGAGCAGTACGTC.

This chain links TRBV27 with TRBJ2-1, with 13 bases aligning to TRBD2. CDR1 and CDR2 from the germline V gene are MNHEY and SMNVEV (reference sequence). V lost 7 bases and J lost 15; bases outside the gene matches: 9. The CDR3 covers 13 residues. The chain's CDR3 is CASTSRGLAGLFF. In DNA form, the CDR3 reads TGTGCCAGCACCTCACGGGGACTAGCGGGATTGTTCTTC.

The rearrangement uses TRBV2 and TRBJ1-2, with TRBD1 matching 7 bases. CDR1 and CDR2 (germline): SNHLY, FYNNEI. The V segment lost 5 bases and the J segment 7 bases; nucleotides outside the gene matches: 10. This CDR3 is built from 14 residues. CDR3: CASSHIGQDPGYTF. The CDR3 region has the DNA TGTGCCAGCAGTCATATTGGACAGGATCCTGGCTACACCTTC.

This clonotype has more than one count but fewer than ten. The V gene is TRBV12-3 or TRBV12-4, the J gene TRBJ2-5; D is tentatively TRBD1 or TRBD2 (5 bases each). This CDR3 spans 13 amino acids. V lost 5 bases and J lost 3, with 10 bases in between. CDR3 in amino acids: CASSPADKETQYF. The CDR3 coding sequence is TGTGCCAGCAGTCCAGCGGACAAAGAGACCCAGTACTTC.

The chain recombines TRBV7-9 with TRBJ1-2; TRBD1 aligns across 7 bases. The J segment lost 4 bases and the V segment lost 2 bases, leaving 10 bases of the junction unmatched. This CDR3 is built from 16 residues. Germline CDR1 reads SEHNR; CDR2 reads FQNEAQ (reference sequence). In DNA form, the CDR3 reads TGTGCCAGCAGCTTATCGGCCAGGGGGAGACCCTATGGCTACACCTTC. Protein product: CASSLSARGRPYGYTF. Looking up the rest from reference TRBV7-9 and TRBJ1-2 gives the full variable domain: DTGVSQNPRHKITKRGQNVTFRCDPISEHNRLYWYRQTLGQGPEFLTYFQNEAQLEKSRLLSDRFSAERPKGSFSTLEIQRTEQGDSAMYLCASSLSARGRPYGYTFGSGTRLTVV.

This sequence joins TRBV10-3 and TRBJ2-7; 13 nucleotides align to TRBD2. Germline-derived CDR1 and CDR2 are ENHRY and SYGVKD. The V segment lost 7 bases and the J segment 3 bases; nucleotides outside the gene matches: 3. The CDR3 has 14 residues. The CDR3 sequence is CAITRLAGGYEQYF. In nucleotides, the CDR3 is TGTGCCATCACTCGACTAGCGGGAGGCTACGAGCAGTACTTC.

Here the CDR3 reads CASSNRDRGNQPQHF. The CDR3 DNA reads TGTGCCAGCAGTAACCGGGACAGGGGCAATCAGCCCCAGCATTTT. The rearrangement uses TRBV28 and TRBJ1-5; 9 bases are a match to TRBD1. This CDR3 is built from 15 residues. Trimming at V came to 5 bases and at J to 2 bases, leaving 4 bases not matched to a gene. From germline, CDR1 is MDHEN and CDR2 SYDVKM. Full variable domain (missing parts from reference TRBV28 and TRBJ1-5): DVKVTQSSRYLVKRTGEKVFLECVQDMDHENMFWYRQDPGLGLRLIYFSYDVKMKEKGDIPEGYSVSREKKERFSLILESASTNQTSMYLCASSNRDRGNQPQHFGDGTRLSIL.

This clonotype occurred a few times. The rearrangement uses TRBV7-9 and TRBJ2-3; D is uncertain. Germline V gives CDR1 SEHNR, CDR2 FQNEAQ (reference sequence). Trimming pared 1 base from V and 8 bases from J, leaving 7 bases between. CDR3 length: 12 residues. DNA of the CDR3: TGTGCCAGCAGCTTAGAGTTAGGTACGCAGTATTTT. Its protein product is CASSLELGTQYF.

The chain has TRBV5-1 and TRBJ2-7, with D possibly being TRBD1 or TRBD2 (5 bases each). The V gene's germline CDR1 is SGHRS and CDR2 YFSETQ. The CDR3 length is 15 residues. Trimming removed 0 bases from V and 0 bases from J, with 10 bases in between. The CDR3 nucleotides read TGCGCCAGCAGCTTGGGGCCGGGGCTCTCCTACGAGCAGTACTTC. Translation: CASSLGPGLSYEQYF.

The sample holds a few counts of this clonotype. The chain employs TRBV2 and TRBJ2-1; 7 bases fit TRBD2. The CDR3 loop spans 14 amino acids. V gave up 5 bases and J gave up 6 bases; unmatched junction bases: 7. The germline CDR1 and CDR2 sequences are SNHLY and FYNNEI. In DNA, the CDR3 is TGTGCCAGCAGTCACCGGGAGGATATCAATGAGCAGTTCTTC. This codes for CASSHREDINEQFF.

This sequence joins TRBV27 and TRBJ1-5, with D uncertain. Germline values: CDR1 MNHEY, CDR2 SMNVEV (reference sequence). Trimming removed 4 bases at V and 4 bases at J, with 17 bases between. The CDR3 loop spans 16 amino acids. In nucleotides, the CDR3 is TGTGCCAGCAGTTCTCAGGTCGAGGGCTCGAATCAGCCCCAGCATTTT. Translating gives CASSSQVEGSNQPQHF.

This chain connects TRBV7-2 to TRBJ1-4; D gene uncertain. The CDR3 totals 13 residues. Trimming took off 5 bases at V and 7 bases at J, with 11 bases between the two ends. Germline lookup yields CDR1 SGHTA and CDR2 FQGNSA. CDR3 loop: CASSPHGPEKLFF. CDR3 in DNA: TGTGCCAGCAGCCCTCATGGGCCTGAAAAACTGTTTTTT.

This chain links TRBV5-1 with TRBJ2-1, with 13 bases that match TRBD2. The CDR3 has 18 amino acids. From germline, CDR1 is SGHRS and CDR2 YFSETQ. Unmatched junction bases numbered 14, after V lost 4 bases and J lost 7 bases. CDR3 sequence (DNA): TGCGCCAGCAGCAACCGACTAGCGGGAGGACTCGGGGTGAATGAGCAGTTCTTC. Translating gives CASSNRLAGGLGVNEQFF.

The V and J genes are TRBV20-1 and TRBJ1-1; D is uncertain. This CDR3 has 11 amino acids. Germline CDR1 and CDR2: DFQATT and SNEGSKA (reference sequence). V lost 3 bases, J lost 6 bases, and 8 bases lay in between. This CDR3 is CSASGWSEAFF. The CDR3 bases are TGCAGTGCTAGCGGCTGGTCTGAAGCTTTCTTT.

In this sample, this clonotype turned up many times. This chain connects TRBV7-2 to TRBJ2-2, with D possibly being TRBD1 or TRBD2 (6 bases each). V was trimmed by 5 bases and J by 4 bases, leaving 17 bases between them. CDR1 is SGHTA, CDR2 FQGNSA, per germline. CDR3 length: 16 residues. The CDR3 region has the DNA TGTGCCAGCAGCCCGAGGGGGGCCCCGGGCACCGGGGAGCTGTTTTTT. Protein: CASSPRGAPGTGELFF.

This clonotype has a handful of counts. This chain joins TRBV7-9 and TRBJ1-1, with TRBD1 as a possible D gene (6 bases). The CDR3 covers 13 residues. The ends were cut back, 9 bases at V and 2 bases at J, with 13 bases in the middle. Germline V lookup: CDR1 SEHNR, CDR2 FQNEAQ (reference sequence). The CDR3 spells CASLKGGNTEAFF. In nucleotides, the CDR3 is TGTGCCAGTCTAAAGGGGGGCAACACTGAAGCTTTCTTT.

This clonotype was observed a handful of times. This rearrangement joins TRBV5-1 to TRBJ2-3; 9 bases map to TRBD1. This CDR3 has 15 residues. Trimming removed 2 bases from V and 2 bases from J; junction bases left unmatched: 3. From germline, CDR1 is SGHRS and CDR2 YFSETQ. DNA of the CDR3: TGCGCCAGCAGCTTAGGGACAGGGTTCACAGATACGCAGTATTTT. The encoded protein is CASSLGTGFTDTQYF. The full variable domain, completed using reference TRBV5-1 and TRBJ2-3, is KAGVTQTPRYLIKTRGQQVTLSCSPISGHRSVSWYQQTPGQGLQFLFEYFSETQRNKGNFPGRFSGRQFSNSRSEMNVSTLELGDSALYLCASSLGTGFTDTQYFGPGTRLTVL.

This clonotype was seen at least ten times. The rearrangement joins TRBV7-8 to TRBJ1-2, with TRBD1 as a possible D gene (5 bases). CDR1 and CDR2 (germline): SGHVS, FQNEAQ. The CDR3 sequence is 17 residues long. Trimming removed 2 bases from V and 4 bases from J, with 20 bases in between. CDR3 bases: TGTGCCAGCAGCTTATCCGCGGGGCAGGGTCATAGCTATGGCTACACCTTC. Translating gives CASSLSAGQGHSYGYTF.

Only a few counts were recorded for this clonotype. The genes are TRBV12-3 or TRBV12-4 and TRBJ1-2; D is unresolved. This CDR3 spans 15 amino acids. V was cut by 10 bases and J by 7 bases, with 25 bases left in between. This CDR3 reads CATSTRALVGSGYTF. DNA for the CDR3: TGTGCCACCTCGACGAGGGCCTTAGTTGGAAGTGGCTACACCTTC.

This chain connects TRBV7-2 to TRBJ1-5; D gene ambiguous. CDR3 length: 16 amino acids. Germline lookup yields CDR1 SGHTA and CDR2 FQGNSA. V was cut by 0 bases and J by 0 bases, with 9 bases left in between. DNA of the CDR3: TGTGCCAGCAGCTTAGCCCGCTTGCTTAGCAATCAGCCCCAGCATTTT. It yields the protein CASSLARLLSNQPQHF.

The CDR3 reads CSVGRAGRGYEQYF. CDR3 DNA sequence: TGCAGCGTTGGTAGAGCGGGGAGGGGCTACGAGCAGTACTTC. V usage is TRBV29-1 and J usage is TRBJ2-7; TRBD2 matches at 7 bases. V dropped 4 bases and J dropped 3; count of bases not matched to a gene: 9. The CDR3 spans 14 residues. The V gene's germline CDR1 is SQVTM and CDR2 ANQGSEA.

This clonotype was picked up a small number of times. V usage is TRBV19 and J usage is TRBJ2-1; 7 bases fit TRBD2. Germline CDR1 is LNHDA and CDR2 is SQIVND (reference sequence). This CDR3 has 14 amino acids. V was clipped by 6 bases and J by 9 bases; unmatched bases: 11. The CDR3 DNA follows: TGTGCCAGTAGATACGCGGGGGATGAACGTGAGCAGTTCTTC. As protein: CASRYAGDEREQFF.

This clonotype was seen at least ten times. The V gene is TRBV7-2, the J gene TRBJ2-1, with TRBD2 as a possible D gene (6 bases). The V gene's germline CDR1 is SGHTA and CDR2 FQGNSA. Trimming shortened V by 5 bases and J by 5 bases, and 13 bases separated the two germline ends. This CDR3 spans 14 amino acids. CDR3 region: CASSTSSADNEQFF. CDR3 nucleotide sequence: TGTGCCAGCAGCACTTCTAGCGCGGACAATGAGCAGTTCTTC.

This clonotype was observed a few times. The genes are TRBV6-2 or TRBV6-3 and TRBJ2-7; D unresolved. Trimming shortened V by 0 bases and J by 7 bases, and 7 bases separated the two germline ends. This CDR3 is built from 12 residues. Germline V gene data show CDR1 as MNHEY and CDR2 as SVGEGT. CDR3 nucleotide sequence: TGTGCCAGCAGTTACTCGGCAGGAGAGCAGTACTTC. Its translation: CASSYSAGEQYF.

This clonotype was recorded many times. This sequence joins TRBV7-2 and TRBJ1-2, with 11 bases identical to TRBD1. The CDR3 is made up of 15 amino acids. V shed 3 bases, J shed 5 bases, and the junction held 5 bases outside the gene matches. Germline V gives CDR1 SGHTA, CDR2 FQGNSA. As DNA, the CDR3 is TGTGCCAGCAGCTTCGGACAGGGGGCGGGATATGGCTACACCTTC. It yields the protein CASSFGQGAGYGYTF.

This clonotype was observed at least ten times. The genes are TRBV6-2 or TRBV6-3 and TRBJ2-2, with 10 bases that match TRBD2. Germline trimming cut 5 bases from V and 6 bases from J; bases unmatched to any gene: 6. The CDR3 length is 15 residues. CDR1 and CDR2 (germline): MNHEY, SVGEGT. CDR3 DNA sequence: TGTGCCAGCAGTACCGGGACTAGCGAGGCCGGGGAGCTGTTTTTT. Amino acid sequence: CASSTGTSEAGELFF.

The rearrangement uses TRBV5-1 and TRBJ1-3; possibly TRBD1 for D (5 bases). The CDR3 covers 16 residues. V was pared by 4 bases and J by 8 bases, with 22 bases between. The V gene's germline CDR1 is SGHRS and CDR2 YFSETQ. Here the CDR3 reads CASSVDPGHGPYTIYF. CDR3 coding DNA: TGCGCCAGCAGCGTCGATCCAGGGCATGGGCCATACACCATATATTTT. The full variable domain, its missing parts supplied by reference TRBV5-1 and TRBJ1-3, is KAGVTQTPRYLIKTRGQQVTLSCSPISGHRSVSWYQQTPGQGLQFLFEYFSETQRNKGNFPGRFSGRQFSNSRSEMNVSTLELGDSALYLCASSVDPGHGPYTIYFGEGSWLTVV.